This TCR beta chain comes out of a study of PD-1 blockade in classical Hodgkin lymphoma. The ends were cut back, 5 bases at V and 3 bases at J, with 18 bases in the middle. Germline CDR1 SEHNR, CDR2 FQNEAQ (reference sequence). CDR3 length: 16 residues. General study points: TCR diversity rose significantly by C4D1 in CD4+ but not CD8+ cells. Some patients began nivolumab under 1 year after ASCT. These patients were excluded from later analyses. TCR diversity at baseline was reported to be reduced in newly diagnosed patients relative to healthy donors.

Assay: immunoSEQ multiplex PCR; the TCRdb copy retains only in-frame clones and omits some. The top ten hold 2% to 3% of the sample, which has some 7,000 clones, about 80% seen once. For this clone: Its target is not known.

All patients relapsed after autologous stem cell transplantation, and brentuximab vedotin exposure varied. Magnetic negative selection was used to purify CD4+ T cells from thawed PBMCs. The chain links TRBV7-9 to TRBJ2-3; D ambiguous. This clonotype was sampled from a human donor with classical Hodgkin lymphoma. The sample was CD4+ T cells from blood, taken at baseline. The CDR3 reads CASSALGGGSTDTQYF. CDR3 in DNA: TGTGCCAGCAGCGCCCTAGGTGGCGGTTCTACAGATACGCAGTATTTT.